The present T cell receptor beta chain was sequenced within a study of blood T cell repertoires in COVID-19. The germline V gene has CDR1 SQVTM and CDR2 ANQGSEA. The length of the CDR3 is 12 residues. V lost 7 bases, J lost 8 bases, and 7 bases stayed unmatched. Original analysis: By means of reference gene primer amplification, nucleated cell counts were estimated. Some clones are missing from TCRdb's copy, which holds only in-frame ones; the method was immunoSEQ multiplex PCR. Clonal size and the V and J genes are those of that table, whereas D and trimming came from the DNA. Of 20,000 to 25,000 clones in the sample, over 80% were seen once.

The sequencing input was peripheral blood. The TCR originated in a woman older than 75 with acute or convalescent COVID-19. This chain links TRBV29-1 with TRBJ1-2, with 10 bases that match TRBD1. CDR3: CSGDGTGDGYTF. The DNA for the CDR3 is TGCAGCGGCGACGGGACAGGGGACGGCTACACCTTC.